What follows are 14 T cell receptor beta chains derived from one specimen sequenced in a study of blood T cells in healthy people across ages (dated by TCRdb to 2013 to 2016). Libraries were prepared through 5' RACE. The run used an Illumina HiSeq 2500. A second PCR of roughly 6 to 12 cycles was run with a J-beta primer mix and a sample-barcoded 5' primer. Using fastp at Q25 and MiXCR, TCRdb reprocessed the public reads and kept productive beta chains. Each entry merges the rows of one CDR3 protein and shows their most common DNA and genes. The sample table records just under 550,000 distinct CDR3 sequences; about 24% of these occur just once. The ten largest clones capture roughly 10% of the sample. The same sample was also studied in work on T cells of mothers and their children.

Material: blood. All receptors derive from a boy between 10 and 17 years old in good health.

The chain carries TRBV30 and TRBJ1-2, with D possibly TRBD1 on 5 matching bases. Trimming removed 4 bases at V and 4 bases at J, with 7 bases between. CDR3 length equals 11 residues. Germline loops: CDR1 GTSNPN, CDR2 SVGIG (reference sequence). The CDR3 reads CAWIRGYGYTF. DNA for the CDR3: TGTGCCTGGATAAGGGGCTATGGCTACACCTTC.

This sequence joins TRBV20-1 and TRBJ2-3; weak D call: TRBD1 (6 bases). This CDR3 has 15 amino acids. V was clipped by 5 bases and J by 0 bases, with 15 bases between them. Germline-derived CDR1 and CDR2 are DFQATT and SNEGSKA (reference sequence). The CDR3 DNA is TGCAGTGCTTTTGACCGGGACACCAGCACAGATACGCAGTATTTT. Residues: CSAFDRDTSTDTQYF.

Note on this clonotype: The junction and the germline gene differ at one end; a read error may be behind it. The rearrangement uses TRBV12-3 or TRBV12-4 and TRBJ2-3; the D is unclear. This CDR3 is 13 amino acids long. DNA for the CDR3: TGTGCCAGCAGTTTAGCGGCCACAGATACGGAGTATTTT. It is translated as CASSLAATDTEYF.

The chain is built from TRBV5-1 and TRBJ1-2; the D gene is possibly TRBD1 (5 bases). V shed 1 base and J shed 4 bases, with 17 bases lying between them. The germline V gene has CDR1 SGHRS and CDR2 YFSETQ. The CDR3 contains 16 residues. The CDR3 reads CASSLIASGTLYGYTF. The CDR3 nucleotides are TGCGCCAGCAGCTTGATAGCCTCAGGGACCCTCTATGGCTACACCTTC.

This clonotype has only a few counts. The V and J genes are TRBV4-2 and TRBJ1-1; 9 bases match TRBD1. With 10 bases clipped from V and 4 bases from J, the junction kept 16 bases outside the gene matches. The CDR3 is 16 amino acids. The germline V gene encodes CDR1 LGHNA and CDR2 YNFKEQ. For the CDR3, the DNA is TGTGCCACTTCCCCCATAGGGGACAGGGAAGGCACTGAAGCTTTCTTT. This gives the protein CATSPIGDREGTEAFF.

This chain connects TRBV14 to TRBJ2-1; D is perhaps TRBD2 (6 bases). Germline V gives CDR1 SGHDN, CDR2 FVKESK. This CDR3 is built from 14 residues. The V end was cut by 3 bases, the J end by 2 bases, with 8 bases between. CDR3 sequence (DNA): TGTGCCAGCAGCCACTTAGCGGCCTACAATGAGCAGTTCTTC. Translation gives CASSHLAAYNEQFF.

This clonotype appeared a few times. V usage is TRBV6-5 and J usage is TRBJ2-1; 9 bases fit TRBD1. V lost 6 bases and J lost 6; bases outside the gene matches: 9. Germline assignment: CDR1 MNHEY and CDR2 SVGAGI. This CDR3 comprises 15 residues. This CDR3 is CASSSPGTGRNEQFF. CDR3 DNA: TGTGCCAGCAGCTCACCAGGGACAGGGCGCAATGAGCAGTTCTTC.

This chain links TRBV15 with TRBJ2-5; D is perhaps TRBD1 or TRBD2 (6 bases each). The CDR3 has 18 residues. Trimming cost V 0 bases and J 1 base, with 18 bases left between them. Looked up from germline, CDR1 is LNHNV and CDR2 is YYDKDF (reference sequence). Written as DNA, the CDR3 is TGTGCCACCAGCAGAGAGAGGGGGGCTAGCGTGGTCCAAGAGACCCAGTACTTC. This translates into CATSRERGASVVQETQYF.

This clonotype was recorded at least ten times. At one of its ends the junction is not consistent with the germline gene, which may arise from a read error. This rearrangement joins TRBV3-1 to TRBJ2-1, with D unresolved. CDR1 LGHDT and CDR2 YNNKEL come from the germline V gene (reference sequence). This CDR3 is built from 13 residues. CDR3: CASSQLTGSTSLF. The CDR3 bases are TGTGCCAGCAGCCAATTAACCGGGTCTACCTCCCTCTTC.

The chain has TRBV4-3 and TRBJ2-7; the match to TRBD1 covers 7 bases. V lost 5 bases, J lost 4 bases, and 14 bases stayed unmatched. The CDR3 loop spans 16 amino acids. CDR1 is LGHNA and CDR2 is YSLEER in the germline V gene. CDR3 region: CASSEGGRTGLYEQYF. The CDR3, as DNA: TGCGCCAGCAGCGAAGGGGGCCGGACAGGCCTATACGAGCAGTACTTC.

This clonotype was picked up a small number of times. The chain employs TRBV9 and TRBJ1-1; weak D call: TRBD1 (5 bases). V lost 4 bases and J lost 4, with 14 bases in between. The CDR3 is 14 residues long. The germline V gene has CDR1 SGDLS and CDR2 YYNGEE. The CDR3 loop is CASSPSAGGTEAFF. The DNA for the CDR3 is TGTGCCAGCAGCCCATCCGCGGGGGGCACTGAAGCTTTCTTT.

This chain joins TRBV5-1 and TRBJ1-5; D not resolved. The CDR3 runs to 13 residues. CDR1 and CDR2 (germline): SGHRS, YFSETQ. Trimming shortened V by 0 bases and J by 7 bases, and 8 bases separated the two germline ends. The CDR3 protein is CASSLEVGQPQHF. Written as DNA, the CDR3 is TGCGCCAGCAGCTTGGAGGTAGGCCAGCCCCAGCATTTT. Together with reference TRBV5-1 and TRBJ1-5, the CDR3 gives the full variable domain: KAGVTQTPRYLIKTRGQQVTLSCSPISGHRSVSWYQQTPGQGLQFLFEYFSETQRNKGNFPGRFSGRQFSNSRSEMNVSTLELGDSALYLCASSLEVGQPQHFGDGTRLSIL.

V and J are TRBV6-2 or TRBV6-3 and TRBJ2-1; no reliable D call. V shed 5 bases and J shed 2 bases, with 7 bases lying between them. The length of the CDR3 is 13 residues. Per germline, CDR1 MNHEY and CDR2 SVGEGT. CDR3 sequence: CASSVWTYNEQFF. The CDR3 DNA follows: TGTGCCAGCAGTGTCTGGACCTACAATGAGCAGTTCTTC.

The rearrangement links TRBV7-2 to TRBJ1-3; D is possibly TRBD1 (5 bases). The CDR3 spans 18 residues. Deletions cut 2 bases from V and 0 bases from J, with 17 bases between. Germline CDR1 is SGHTA and CDR2 is FQGNSA. This CDR3 is CASSLREPGTGSGNTIYF. The CDR3 DNA follows: TGTGCCAGCAGCTTAAGGGAACCCGGGACCGGCTCTGGAAACACCATATATTTT. Based on the CDR3 plus reference TRBV7-2 and TRBJ1-3, the full variable domain is GAGVSQSPSNKVTEKGKDVELRCDPISGHTALYWYRQSLGQGLEFLIYFQGNSAPDKSGLPSDRFSAERTGGSVSTLTIQRTQQEDSAVYLCASSLREPGTGSGNTIYFGEGSWLTVV.